These 7 T cell receptor beta chains came from one sample sequenced in a study of response to subunit inactivated influenza vaccine (dated by TCRdb to between 2018 and 2020). Libraries were prepared through RT-PCR. Sequencing was carried out with an Illumina HiSeq 2500. TCRdb reworked the public reads: Q25 trimming with fastp, MiXCR clone assembly, productive beta chains retained. All rows with the same CDR3 protein become a single entry with the most common DNA and genes. Across this sample there are about 520,000 distinct CDR3 sequences, with approximately 7.2% seen only once. The ten top clones hold around 12% of the sample. The sequencing here drew on PBMCs from blood, taken around 25 months after vaccination. The origin of the receptors is a man in his fifties or sixties who received an inactivated influenza vaccine. Donor details come from another sample of the same person, matched by shared clones.

CDR3 protein: CATSRDAVTQFF. CDR3 DNA: TGTGCCACCAGCAGAGATGCGGTGACCCAGTTCTTC. The chain recombines TRBV15 with TRBJ2-1; no reliable D call. V was pared by 0 bases and J by 13 bases, with 10 bases between. Germline-derived CDR1 and CDR2 are LNHNV and YYDKDF (reference sequence). This CDR3 is built from 12 residues.

This chain links TRBV5-5 with TRBJ1-1; no firm D call. CDR3 size: 16 residues. The V end lost 0 bases, the J end lost 0 bases, and 12 bases lay between the germline ends. Germline CDR1 and CDR2: SGHKS and YYEKEE (reference sequence). CDR3 coding DNA: TGTGCCAGCAGCTTGGAAATCGCACGGCTGAACACTGAAGCTTTCTTT. Encoded protein: CASSLEIARLNTEAFF.

This clonotype was seen at least ten times. The chain employs TRBV9 and TRBJ2-2; D is unresolved. Germline values: CDR1 SGDLS, CDR2 YYNGEE. V lost 3 bases, J lost 3 bases, and 6 bases lay in between. The CDR3 totals 13 residues. CDR3 region: CASSGLDTGELFF. The CDR3 coding sequence is TGTGCCAGCAGCGGACTCGACACCGGGGAGCTGTTTTTT.

In its sample, this clonotype was seen a few times. This chain links TRBV11-2 with TRBJ2-1, with D maybe TRBD2 (5 bases). This CDR3 region has 14 residues. Looked up from germline, CDR1 is SGHAT and CDR2 is FQNNGV. Trimming removed 0 bases from V and 8 bases from J, with 11 bases in between. DNA of the CDR3: TGTGCCAGCAGCTTAGAGGTTAGCGAGCATGAGCAGTTCTTC. Translation: CASSLEVSEHEQFF.

This clonotype was observed many times. The gene calls are TRBV10-3 and TRBJ2-2; 7 positions agree with TRBD1. The CDR3 is 14 amino acids. The germline gives CDR1 ENHRY, CDR2 SYGVKD. The V segment lost 2 bases and the J segment 5 bases; nucleotides outside the gene matches: 2. The CDR3 sequence is CAISEPTGTGELFF. The CDR3, as DNA: TGTGCCATCAGTGAGCCGACAGGGACCGGGGAGCTGTTTTTT.

This chain joins TRBV9 and TRBJ2-5, with a tentative D call TRBD1 (5 bases). Germline loops: CDR1 SGDLS, CDR2 YYNGEE. The germline V and J ends were trimmed by 0 bases and 5 bases, with 11 bases remaining between them. CDR3 length: 14 residues. The chain's CDR3 is CASSVDLGPETQYF. CDR3 sequence (DNA): TGTGCCAGCAGCGTAGATTTGGGGCCTGAGACCCAGTACTTC. The complete variable domain, with remaining parts taken from reference TRBV9 and TRBJ2-5, reads DSGVTQTPKHLITATGQRVTLRCSPRSGDLSVYWYQQSLDQGLQFLIQYYNGEERAKGNILERFSAQQFPDLHSELNLSSLELGDSALYFCASSVDLGPETQYFGPGTRLLVL.

This clonotype was picked up many times. V and J are TRBV7-2 and TRBJ2-3; 7 nucleotides align to TRBD2. The J segment lost 11 bases and the V segment lost 6 bases, leaving 17 bases of the junction unmatched. Germline loops: CDR1 SGHTA, CDR2 FQGNSA. The CDR3 spans 15 residues. The CDR3 loop reads CASRGGGLPWSGQYF. The CDR3 coding sequence is TGTGCCAGCAGGGGTGGGGGACTACCCTGGTCTGGGCAGTATTTT. Full variable domain (missing parts from reference TRBV7-2 and TRBJ2-3): GAGVSQSPSNKVTEKGKDVELRCDPISGHTALYWYRQSLGQGLEFLIYFQGNSAPDKSGLPSDRFSAERTGGSVSTLTIQRTQQEDSAVYLCASRGGGLPWSGQYFGPGTRLTVL.